This TCR beta chain stems from a study of CD8 T cells in Susac syndrome. Sequencing of TCR beta covered CD8+ and CD4+ T cells obtained from blood. RNA, at about 0.5 to 1 ug, was reverse transcribed with random hexamers. TCR beta CDR3 was amplified by immunoSEQ covering 54 Vbeta and 13 Jbeta. TCRdb reprocessed the immunoSEQ multiplex PCR reads via MiXCR and lists one record per CDR3 protein. The table lists over 150,000 distinct CDR3 sequences, about 95% of them singletons. Trimming removed 4 bases from V and 0 bases from J, with 15 bases in between. The CDR3 length is 15 residues. Germline-derived CDR1 and CDR2 are GTSNPN and SVGIG (reference sequence).

The specimen was CD4+ T cells from PBMCs. The TCR was taken from a human donor with multiple sclerosis. The V gene is TRBV30, the J gene TRBJ1-1; D ambiguous. The CDR3 loop reads CAWTPGLYVNTEAFF. The CDR3, as DNA: TGTGCCTGGACCCCAGGACTCTACGTGAACACTGAAGCTTTCTTT.